This T cell receptor beta chain was observed in a study of T-cell memory formation after mild COVID-19. Study at large: Clusters were largely donor specific.

Germline assignment: CDR1 SNHLY and CDR2 FYNNEI. Between the trimmed V and J ends, which lost 2 bases and 3 bases, there was a span of 7 bases. The CDR3 extends over 13 amino acids. This clonotype was seen more than once but under ten times. Its antigen is as yet unknown. TCRdb reprocessed the 5' RACE reads with MiXCR, giving one entry per CDR3 protein. The table records 90,000 to 120,000 distinct CDR3 sequences, approximately 15% of them present only once. The study's findings and limits: Pre-infection memory showed some responding clones, and this suggested that cross-reactive memory joined.

The TCR comes from a man younger than 30 who had mild COVID-19 (a few samples of this study predate the infection). Cell type and time point are not known. V gene TRBV2 combines with J gene TRBJ1-1; D is unclear. The material sequenced was PBMCs or a T cell subset sorted from them (not recorded which). The CDR3 reads CASSELEDTEAFF. The DNA of the CDR3 is TGTGCCAGCAGTGAACTGGAGGACACTGAAGCTTTCTTT.